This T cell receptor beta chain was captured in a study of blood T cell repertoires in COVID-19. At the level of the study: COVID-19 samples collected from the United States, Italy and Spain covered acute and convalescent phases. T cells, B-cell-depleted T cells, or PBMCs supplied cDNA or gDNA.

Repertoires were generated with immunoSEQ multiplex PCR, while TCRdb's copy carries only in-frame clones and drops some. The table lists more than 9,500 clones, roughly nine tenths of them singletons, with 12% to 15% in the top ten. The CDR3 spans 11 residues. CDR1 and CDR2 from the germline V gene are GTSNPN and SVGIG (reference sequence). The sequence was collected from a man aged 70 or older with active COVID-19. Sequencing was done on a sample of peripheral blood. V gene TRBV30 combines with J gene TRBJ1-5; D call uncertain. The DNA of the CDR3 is TGTCCGGGATCAGGTTGTCAGCCCCAGCATTTT. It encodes CPGSGCQPQHF. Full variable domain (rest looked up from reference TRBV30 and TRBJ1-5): SQTIHQWPATLVQPVGSPLSLECTVEGTSNPNLYWYRQAAGRGLQLLFYSVGIGQISSEVPQNLSASRPQDRQFILSSKKLLLSDSGFYLCPGSGCQPQHFGDGTRLSIL.